Presented here are 26 T cell receptor beta chains from one specimen sequenced in a study of shared clonotypes between healthy human individuals. The repertoire was sequenced with immunoSEQ multiplex PCR; TCRdb's copy has only in-frame clones and lacks some. This sample carries 900,000 to 1,200,000 clones, around 78% of them seen once, and the ten largest clones take 0.5% to 0.65%. The sequenced sample was memory CD4+ T cells from PBMCs. Subset indicated: CD45RA-negative fraction. The source is a man younger than 35 in good health. Some clones in this sample may be carry-over from other donors' samples.

CDR3 DNA sequence: TGTGCCAGCAGCCCCCGGACAACCGGAGATACGCAGTATTTT. Its translation: CASSPRTTGDTQYF. The chain recombines TRBV11-3 with TRBJ2-3, with a tentative D call TRBD1 (5 bases). The V gene lost 5 bases and the J gene lost 5 bases, with 14 bases spanning the gap. The CDR3 runs to 14 residues. Germline V gene sequence: CDR1 SGHNT, CDR2 YENEEA.

The rearrangement joins TRBV6-1 to TRBJ1-5; D is unclear. Germline CDR1 and CDR2: MNHNS and SASEGT. V lost 8 bases, J lost 6 bases, and 11 bases lay in between. The CDR3 loop spans 12 amino acids. CDR3 in amino acids: CASGRDFQPQHF. The CDR3 bases are TGTGCCAGCGGAAGAGACTTTCAGCCCCAGCATTTT.

This clone has only one observation. The chain employs TRBV28 and TRBJ2-3; TRBD2 might be the D (5 bases). The CDR3 is 16 residues long. CDR1 is MDHEN, CDR2 SYDVKM, per germline. Deletions cut 3 bases from V and 1 base from J, with 14 bases between. DNA for the CDR3: TGTGCCAGCAGTTTTCTCCGGGGTGGACGCACAGATACGCAGTATTTT. Protein sequence: CASSFLRGGRTDTQYF.

Comments on this clone: The same CDR3 is also encoded by other DNA sequences in this sample. The chain carries TRBV28 and TRBJ2-6; D gene uncertain. Germline V gene lookup returns CDR1 MDHEN and CDR2 SYDVKM. The ends were cut back, 6 bases at V and 0 bases at J, with 3 bases in the middle. CDR3 length: 13 residues. CDR3 residues: CASSGSGANVLTF. As DNA, the CDR3 is TGTGCCAGCAGCGGCTCTGGGGCCAACGTCCTGACTTTC.

The chain joins TRBV7-9 to TRBJ1-1, with a possible D match to TRBD1 (6 bases). The V end was cut by 5 bases, the J end by 11 bases, with 15 bases between. Germline assignment: CDR1 SEHNR and CDR2 FQNEAQ (reference sequence). The CDR3 is made up of 12 amino acids. CDR3 amino acids: CASSKQGSAAFF. As DNA, the CDR3 is TGTGCCAGCAGCAAACAGGGATCGGCCGCTTTCTTT.

This chain links TRBV6-6 with TRBJ1-1; D call uncertain. V lost 6 bases, J lost 1 base, and 12 bases lay in between. Germline V CDR1 and CDR2: MNHNY, SVGAGI (reference sequence). The CDR3 is 14 residues long. CDR3 protein: CASSRQPGNTEAFF. CDR3 nucleotides: TGTGCCAGCAGCCGGCAGCCGGGGAACACTGAAGCTTTCTTT.

This sequence joins TRBV25-1 and TRBJ2-3; D tentatively fits TRBD1 or TRBD2 (5 bases each). This CDR3 is 15 amino acids long. The germline V gene encodes CDR1 MGHDK and CDR2 SYGVNS. Trimming stripped 5 bases from V and 0 bases from J, with 12 bases between. CDR3 loop: CASSRSGPSTDTQYF. CDR3 DNA: TGTGCCAGCAGTCGTTCGGGACCGAGCACAGATACGCAGTATTTT.

This sequence joins TRBV28 and TRBJ2-3, with 8 nucleotides matching TRBD2. Losses at the gene ends were 4 bases for V and 1 base for J; bases not matched to a gene: 4. The germline gives CDR1 MDHEN, CDR2 SYDVKM. The CDR3 length is 15 residues. The CDR3 DNA is TGTGCCAGCAGTTCCCTAGCGGGCCGCACAGATACGCAGTATTTT. Translating gives CASSSLAGRTDTQYF.

The V gene is TRBV18, the J gene TRBJ2-2; 9 nucleotides match TRBD2. V lost 2 bases to trimming and J lost 5 bases; unmatched junction nucleotides: 9. The CDR3 consists of 17 residues. The germline gives CDR1 KGHSH, CDR2 LQKENI. The chain's CDR3 is CASSPASGISTTGELFF. In nucleotides, the CDR3 is TGTGCCAGCTCACCAGCTAGCGGGATCTCCACGACCGGGGAGCTGTTTTTT.

The chain carries TRBV27 and TRBJ2-1; 13 bases match TRBD2. V lost 5 bases to trimming and J lost 13 bases; unmatched junction nucleotides: 8. Germline V gene lookup returns CDR1 MNHEY and CDR2 SMNVEV (reference sequence). The CDR3 has 14 amino acids. The DNA of the CDR3 is TGTGCCAGCAGTCCCCGGACTAGCGGGAGTAGACAGTTCTTC. As protein: CASSPRTSGSRQFF.

This clone was counted a single time. For the CDR3, the DNA is TGTGCCAGCAGCTTGTCCGGTTACGAGCAGTACTTC. Amino acid sequence: CASSLSGYEQYF. This chain links TRBV5-6 with TRBJ2-7; D uncertain. V was cut by 1 base and J by 4 bases, with 6 bases left in between. This CDR3 region has 12 residues. Germline values: CDR1 SGHDT, CDR2 YYEEEE.

This clone has only a few counts. V and J are TRBV4-2 and TRBJ2-3, with D maybe TRBD2 (5 bases). Germline V gives CDR1 LGHNA, CDR2 YNFKEQ. The V gene lost 6 bases and the J gene lost 2 bases, with 15 bases spanning the gap. The CDR3 is 15 residues long. DNA for the CDR3: TGTGCCAGCAGTCTTCCTAGCAGAGCCACAGATACGCAGTATTTT. Translating it yields CASSLPSRATDTQYF.

The V and J genes are TRBV28 and TRBJ2-2; D is possibly TRBD2 (5 bases). V dropped 10 bases and J dropped 5 bases, with 11 bases sitting between them. CDR1 is MDHEN and CDR2 is SYDVKM in the germline V gene. The CDR3 loop spans 12 amino acids. CDR3 sequence reads: CANHGVTGELFF. For the CDR3, the DNA is TGTGCCAACCACGGGGTTACCGGGGAGCTGTTTTTT.

The chain joins TRBV2 to TRBJ2-7; D call uncertain. This CDR3 is 14 amino acids long. Germline V gene lookup returns CDR1 SNHLY and CDR2 FYNNEI. V dropped 8 bases and J dropped 3 bases, with 17 bases sitting between them. The CDR3 nucleotides read TGTGCCAGCGGCGCCGCCCTTATTAACTACGAGCAGTACTTC. Amino acids: CASGAALINYEQYF.

This clone was detected only a few times. The rearrangement links TRBV2 to TRBJ2-7; D gene ambiguous. The CDR3 is made up of 12 amino acids. Germline V gene data show CDR1 as SNHLY and CDR2 as FYNNEI. V dropped 5 bases and J dropped 7 bases, with 12 bases sitting between them. The CDR3 DNA reads TGTGCCAGCAGTACGGACCCCCGGGAGCAGTACTTC. Its translation: CASSTDPREQYF.

This clone was seen a handful of times. The CDR3, as DNA: TGCGCCAGCAGCAATACAGGGGGCTCCACTGGAAACACCATATATTTT. Translating it yields CASSNTGGSTGNTIYF. V usage is TRBV5-1 and J usage is TRBJ1-3, with TRBD1 identical over 9 bases. The CDR3 sequence is 16 residues long. The V gene end was trimmed by 4 bases and the J gene end by 2 bases; junction bases not matched to a gene: 7. The germline V gene has CDR1 SGHRS and CDR2 YFSETQ.

This clone was detected once. V and J are TRBV27 and TRBJ2-5; D unresolved. V lost 9 bases and J lost 4, with 6 bases in between. The CDR3 is 10 residues long. The germline gives CDR1 MNHEY, CDR2 SMNVEV (reference sequence). This CDR3 is CARMAETQYF. Here the CDR3 DNA reads TGTGCCAGGATGGCAGAGACCCAGTACTTC.

The rearrangement joins TRBV5-1 to TRBJ2-2; D tentatively fits TRBD1 or TRBD2 (5 bases each). The CDR3 covers 16 residues. V was shortened by 5 bases and J by 4 bases, with 18 bases between the two germline ends. Germline CDR1 reads SGHRS; CDR2 reads YFSETQ. This CDR3 is CASRGDPPLTTGELFF. CDR3 nucleotides: TGCGCCAGCAGGGGGGACCCCCCGTTGACCACCGGGGAGCTGTTTTTT.

This sequence joins TRBV5-6 and TRBJ2-7; D ambiguous. CDR1 SGHDT and CDR2 YYEEEE come from the germline V gene. The CDR3 has 12 amino acids. The V gene lost 1 base and the J gene lost 6 bases, with 8 bases spanning the gap. The CDR3 nucleotides are TGTGCCAGCAGCTTGTCCTGGGCCGAGCAGTACTTC. This sequence encodes CASSLSWAEQYF. Together with reference TRBV5-6 and TRBJ2-7, the CDR3 gives the full variable domain: DAGVTQSPTHLIKTRGQQVTLRCSPKSGHDTVSWYQQALGQGPQFIFQYYEEEERQRGNFPDRFSGHQFPNYSSELNVNALLLGDSALYLCASSLSWAEQYFGPGTRLTVT.

Many counts were recorded for this clone. The gene calls are TRBV28 and TRBJ1-5; possibly TRBD1 for D (5 bases). CDR3 length equals 14 residues. Trimming pared 6 bases from V and 6 bases from J, leaving 15 bases between. Looked up from germline, CDR1 is MDHEN and CDR2 is SYDVKM. CDR3 in amino acids: CASRLGGFSQPQHF. Written as DNA, the CDR3 is TGTGCCAGCAGGCTCGGGGGGTTTAGTCAGCCCCAGCATTTT.

This clone was observed many times. Other DNA variants within this sample encode the same CDR3. The rearrangement links TRBV2 to TRBJ2-7; TRBD2 aligns across 11 bases. Germline V CDR1 and CDR2: SNHLY, FYNNEI. CDR3 size: 15 residues. Trimming cost V 10 bases and J 1 base; bases outside gene matches: 9. CDR3 DNA: TGTGCCACACCCGGGGCTAGCGGGAGGTCCTACGAGCAGTACTTC. It specifies CATPGASGRSYEQYF.

The chain is built from TRBV4-2 and TRBJ2-7; 9 positions match TRBD2. Per the germline V gene, CDR1 is LGHNA and CDR2 is YNFKEQ. V lost 3 bases, J lost 0 bases, and 18 bases stayed unmatched. The CDR3 extends over 20 amino acids. The CDR3 DNA is TGTGCCAGCAGCCACTCATGGGTGGTAGCGGGGACTAGCCGCTCCTACGAGCAGTACTTC. Its translation is CASSHSWVVAGTSRSYEQYF.

The gene calls are TRBV28 and TRBJ1-2; D possibly corresponds to TRBD1 (6 bases). The CDR3 extends over 14 amino acids. V was shortened by 6 bases and J by 3 bases, with 14 bases between the two germline ends. Germline V gives CDR1 MDHEN, CDR2 SYDVKM. This chain's CDR3 is CASSGEGGHYGYTF. As DNA, the CDR3 is TGTGCCAGCAGCGGCGAGGGGGGGCACTATGGCTACACCTTC.

The chain joins TRBV5-1 to TRBJ1-1; weak D call: TRBD1 (6 bases). CDR1 and CDR2 from the germline V gene are SGHRS and YFSETQ. CDR3 length: 17 amino acids. V was clipped by 4 bases and J by 0 bases, with 19 bases between them. CDR3 region: CASSTGRGGLMNTEAFF. As DNA, the CDR3 is TGCGCCAGCAGCACGGGACGAGGGGGATTAATGAACACTGAAGCTTTCTTT.

The chain uses TRBV27 and TRBJ2-2; 12 nucleotides agree with TRBD2. This CDR3 is built from 15 residues. From germline, CDR1 is MNHEY and CDR2 SMNVEV (reference sequence). With 6 bases clipped from V and 8 bases from J, the junction kept 7 bases outside the gene matches. CDR3 region: CASRRLAGDSGELFF. DNA of the CDR3: TGTGCCAGCAGGAGACTAGCGGGAGATTCTGGGGAGCTGTTTTTT.

The rearrangement links TRBV19 to TRBJ1-2, with D maybe TRBD1 (5 bases). V lost 7 bases to trimming and J lost 8 bases, with 20 bases between them. Germline CDR1 reads LNHDA; CDR2 reads SQIVND (reference sequence). The CDR3 runs to 14 residues. The DNA of the CDR3 is TGTGCCAGTACGCCCTGGGTGGGGCCAGAGGGCTACACCTTC. Translating gives CASTPWVGPEGYTF.